A selection of T cell receptor beta chains follows, all from one sample in a study of cytomegalovirus exposure and HLA in healthy donors. TCRdb keeps only in-frame clones here, not all; method: immunoSEQ multiplex PCR. The sample carries about 180,000 clones, approximately 80% recorded once. Material: PBMCs. The receptors were gathered from a girl aged 5-17 years in good health and CMV-seropositive. Both conserved end residues are trimmed from each CDR3. Fields, in order: V gene, CDR3 length, J gene, CDR3 protein.

>TRBV5-4|13|TRBJ2-6
ASRGVESGANVLT
>TRBV2|18|TRBJ2-7
ASLSPFGDNKREDSYEQY
>TRBV2|11|TRBJ1-1
ASTGTVNTEAF
>TRBV9|12|TRBJ1-2
ASSGTGQSYGYT
>TRBV7-2|13|TRBJ1-2
ASSSYLGTGDGYT
>TRBV7-2|17|TRBJ1-5
ASSLIKGQGVRNNQPQH
>TRBV29-1|12|TRBJ1-2
SVKLEGADYGYT
>TRBV23-1|12|TRBJ2-7
ASSHPSGRHEQY
>TRBV4-2|13|TRBJ1-2
ASSPLGSGGYGYT
>TRBV6-6|9|TRBJ2-7
ASSYGSEQY
>TRBV10-3|12|TRBJ1-1
AISETQVNTEAF
>TRBV4-1|12|TRBJ1-1
ASSQSGMNTEAF
>TRBV5-4|13|TRBJ2-3
ASSPGTASTDTQY
>TRBV5-1|11|TRBJ1-2
ASSLVQGDGYT
>TRBV18|14|TRBJ2-5
ASSRLAGGPEETQY
>TRBV18|13|TRBJ2-5
ASSLRSGSEETQY
>TRBV5-4|12|TRBJ2-5
ASSFLGGGETQY
>TRBV2|13|TRBJ2-3
ASTLGGTSTDTQY
>TRBV6-1|14|TRBJ1-1
ASSEAGYRAGTEAF
>TRBV28|14|TRBJ1-3
ASSLLAGGSGNTIY
>TRBV7-9|14|TRBJ1-3
ASSLALGGGGNTIY
>TRBV4-1|14|TRBJ1-4
ASSQALRTVNEKLF
>TRBV5-1|12|TRBJ2-5
ASSLGGDRETQY
>TRBV27|13|TRBJ1-4
ASSLFWGPNEKLF
>TRBV5-5|12|TRBJ1-2
ASSWDRPNYGYT
>TRBV19|12|TRBJ2-3
ASSRQGAVDTQY
>TRBV6-5|13|TRBJ2-6
ASSYAGSGANVLT
>TRBV10-2|11|TRBJ1-1
ASSVAVNTEAF
>TRBV2|13|TRBJ1-2
ASSEQVPLSYGYT
>TRBV11-3|14|TRBJ2-6
ASSLGAGSGANVLT
>TRBV7-9|13|TRBJ1-3
ASSQSLTGGNTIY
>TRBV19|12|TRBJ2-7
ASSIGTKTYEQY
>TRBV5-1|15|TRBJ2-2
ASSFGTSGRDTGELF
>TRBV13|14|TRBJ2-1
ASSLVPGAFHNEQF
>TRBV2|12|TRBJ2-1
ASSAETMGNEQF
>TRBV5-6|11|TRBJ1-5
ASSLAGVKSQH
>TRBV4-1|14|TRBJ1-4
ASSQEPRDWNEKLF
>TRBV10-2|11|TRBJ2-2
ASSAGITGELF
>TRBV4-2|12|TRBJ2-7
ASSPRTGPYEQY
>TRBV30|13|TRBJ2-5
AWSGGTGGSETQY
>TRBV6-5|12|TRBJ1-2
ASSSPTGGYGYT
>TRBV4-2|14|TRBJ2-7
ASSQVGTGSSYEQY
>TRBV7-9|14|TRBJ2-3
ASSDRDSVNTDTQY
>TRBV4-3|14|TRBJ2-2
ASSQGTSLNTGELF
>TRBV19|13|TRBJ2-3
ASTRGQSWADTQY
>TRBV18|12|TRBJ1-5
ASSPTGGEQPQH
>TRBV7-8|13|TRBJ2-2
ASQRGTGLTGELF
>TRBV7-2|13|TRBJ1-2
ASSLEGQGIDGYT
>TRBV6-5|12|TRBJ2-7
ASRKTSGTYEQY
>TRBV10-3|14|TRBJ2-1
AIDSGRAGGRNEQF
>TRBV29-1|14|TRBJ2-2
SVEMGNGGNTGELF
>TRBV11-1|12|TRBJ1-1
ASSTRTVNTEAF
>TRBV6-5|11|TRBJ1-5
ASGTSLNQPQH
>TRBV27|12|TRBJ1-2
ASSNHAGARGYT
>TRBV5-6|14|TRBJ2-3
ASSLGMGASTDTQY